These 19 T cell receptor beta chains share one sample of origin, sequenced in a study of prognosis after radiotherapy for stage I lung cancer. Genomic DNA yielded TCR beta CDR3, amplified by two-round multiplex PCR. Gene-specific primers for each TRBV and TRBJ gene drove first-round PCR. From the multiplex PCR reads, TCRdb called clonotypes with MiXCR, one entry per CDR3 protein. In the table there are roughly 20,000 distinct CDR3 sequences, roughly 44% of which are singletons. The specimen was PBMCs, collected before or after stereotactic body radiation therapy (not recorded which). The receptors come from a donor over 45 with non-small cell lung cancer.

By proportion, this clonotype is medium-sized. The V and J genes are TRBV6-1 and TRBJ2-1, with 14 bases fitting TRBD2. From germline, CDR1 is MNHNS and CDR2 SASEGT. There are 15 residues in the CDR3. J gave up 7 bases and V 7 bases, and 6 bases lay outside the gene matches. Here the CDR3 DNA reads TGTGCCAGCATGCCGGGACTAGCGGGAGTAAATGAGCAGTTCTTC. Protein: CASMPGLAGVNEQFF.

Turning to this clonotype: This may stem from a read error, because a much larger clone lies one nucleotide away. This rearrangement joins TRBV7-2 to TRBJ1-5; possible D gene TRBD1, 5 bases. V shed 2 bases and J shed 5 bases, with 13 bases lying between them. This CDR3 spans 15 amino acids. CDR1 and CDR2 from the germline V gene are SGHTA and FQGNSA. CDR3 nucleotide sequence: TGTGCCAGCAGCTTATGGGGGAGGGCCTATCAGCCCCAGCATTTT. Encoded protein: CASSLWGRAYQPQHF.

J is TRBJ1-6 and V is TRBV30, with D possibly being TRBD1 (6 bases). Between the trimmed V and J ends, which lost 3 bases and 4 bases, there was a span of 10 bases. Germline V gene lookup returns CDR1 GTSNPN and CDR2 SVGIG (reference sequence). The CDR3 loop spans 14 amino acids. The CDR3 protein is CAWRRGDYNSPLHF. DNA of the CDR3: TGTGCCTGGAGGAGGGGGGATTATAATTCACCCCTCCACTTT. Using reference TRBV30 and TRBJ1-6 for the parts outside the CDR3, the full variable domain is SQTIHQWPATLVQPVGSPLSLECTVEGTSNPNLYWYRQAAGRGLQLLFYSVGIGQISSEVPQNLSASRPQDRQFILSSKKLLLSDSGFYLCAWRRGDYNSPLHFGNGTRLTVT.

At least ten counts were recorded for this clonotype. The V gene is TRBV12-3 or TRBV12-4, the J gene TRBJ1-2; TRBD1 matches at 9 bases. The length of the CDR3 is 14 residues. V lost 6 bases, J lost 4 bases, and 6 bases stayed unmatched. The CDR3 here is CASRVDRGTYGYTF. The CDR3, as DNA: TGTGCCAGCAGGGTGGACAGGGGAACCTATGGCTACACCTTC.

Comment on this clonotype: A much larger clone lies a single base off, so this may be a read error. The rearrangement links TRBV12-3 or TRBV12-4 to TRBJ1-4, with 9 nucleotides matching TRBD1. V lost 3 bases to trimming and J lost 4 bases; unmatched junction nucleotides: 6. CDR3 length equals 16 residues. The CDR3 nucleotides are TGTGCCAGCAGTTTCAAACAGGACAGGGGTAATGAAAAACTGTTTTTT. It yields the protein CASSFKQDRGNEKLFF.

Points on this clonotype: The junction departs from the called germline gene at one end, perhaps through a read error. This chain connects TRBV6-4 to TRBJ1-1, with D possibly TRBD1 on 5 matching bases. CDR1 and CDR2 from the germline V gene are MRHNA and SNTAGT. There are 12 residues in the CDR3. CDR3 nucleotides: TGCGCCATCAGTGATTCAGGGACTGAAGCTTTCTTT. Translating it yields CAISDSGTEAFF.

The CDR3 coding sequence is TGTGCCAGCAGTTTAGGGCACGGCGGGGTTAGTGAGCAGTTCTTC. As protein: CASSLGHGGVSEQFF. This chain uses TRBV27 with TRBJ2-1, with D possibly matching TRBD2 (6 bases). The CDR3 has 15 amino acids. The V gene lost 2 bases and the J gene lost 9 bases, with 17 bases spanning the gap. From germline, CDR1 is MNHEY and CDR2 SMNVEV (reference sequence).

V and J are TRBV7-2 and TRBJ2-3; TRBD2 aligns across 9 bases. This CDR3 contains 16 residues. The V segment lost 5 bases and the J segment 3 bases; nucleotides outside the gene matches: 9. The germline V gene has CDR1 SGHTA and CDR2 FQGNSA. The CDR3 DNA sequence: TGTGCCAGCAGCCCCCCGACTAGCGGCGGTACAGATACGCAGTATTTT. It encodes CASSPPTSGGTDTQYF.

This clonotype is termed medium-sized. J is TRBJ2-7 and V is TRBV6-5, with TRBD1 matching over 9 bases. The CDR3 sequence is 15 residues long. Germline CDR1 reads MNHEY; CDR2 reads SVGAGI. J gave up 4 bases and V 3 bases, and 7 bases lay outside the gene matches. The CDR3 protein is CASSYSATGGYEQYF. CDR3 DNA sequence: TGTGCCAGCAGTTATTCCGCGACAGGGGGGTACGAGCAGTACTTC.

In this sample, this clonotype turned up a few times. This sequence may be a read error, since a much larger clone differs from it by one base. The rearrangement links TRBV9 to TRBJ1-1; TRBD1 might be the D (5 bases). CDR3 length: 14 amino acids. The germline CDR1 and CDR2 sequences are SGDLS and YYNGEE. Trimming took 3 bases from V and 6 from J, leaving 15 bases between them. CDR3 coding DNA: TGTGCCAGCAGCGGGGTGGTCAGGGCCTCTGAAGCTTTCTTT. Its protein is CASSGVVRASEAFF.

Remarks on this clonotype: A read error is likely here: a far larger clone is one base away. The J gene is TRBJ2-7, the V gene TRBV7-9, with 7 bases that match TRBD2. Germline trimming cut 7 bases from V and 2 bases from J; bases unmatched to any gene: 5. CDR1 SEHNR and CDR2 FQNEAQ come from the germline V gene (reference sequence). CDR3 length: 13 amino acids. The CDR3 is CASIFRGAYEQYF. CDR3 nucleotides: TGTGCCAGCATCTTTCGGGGGGCCTACGAGCAGTACTTC.

The V gene is TRBV30, the J gene TRBJ1-6; tentative D call: TRBD1 (6 bases). Germline assignment: CDR1 GTSNPN and CDR2 SVGIG (reference sequence). With 1 base removed from V and 7 bases from J, the gap between germline ends came to 11 bases. The CDR3 runs 14 residues. The CDR3 spells CAWSAGVSNSPLHF. The CDR3 DNA reads TGTGCCTGGAGTGCAGGGGTTAGCAATTCACCCCTCCACTTT.

This clonotype was counted ten times or more. This rearrangement joins TRBV11-3 to TRBJ2-7; possible D gene TRBD2, 5 bases. The CDR3 covers 14 residues. Germline lookup yields CDR1 SGHNT and CDR2 YENEEA. The V end lost 4 bases, the J end lost 0 bases, and 10 bases lay between the germline ends. The CDR3 sequence: CASSSRGISYEQYF. DNA of the CDR3: TGTGCCAGCAGCTCCCGGGGTATCTCCTACGAGCAGTACTTC.

The rearrangement uses TRBV6-1 and TRBJ2-2; no definite D call. This CDR3 region has 12 residues. Germline CDR1 and CDR2: MNHNS and SASEGT. V was shortened by 7 bases and J by 7 bases, with 10 bases between the two germline ends. The CDR3 is CASTWGVGELFF. CDR3 sequence (DNA): TGTGCCAGCACCTGGGGTGTCGGGGAGCTGTTTTTT.

This clonotype occurred a few times. The conserved final phenylalanine or tryptophan is absent from the CDR3, which likely points to a read error. The chain links TRBV7-9 to TRBJ1-6; D not resolved. Germline V gene data show CDR1 as SEHNR and CDR2 as FQNEAQ (reference sequence). Trimming took off 4 bases at V and 12 bases at J, with 7 bases between the two ends. This CDR3 comprises 11 residues. The CDR3 loop is CASSSGLPLHS. The CDR3 coding sequence is TGTGCCAGCAGCTCCGGATTACCCCTCCACTCT.

This clonotype was seen many times. V is TRBV7-2 and J is TRBJ2-7, with D possibly TRBD2 on 7 matching bases. Germline V CDR1 and CDR2: SGHTA, FQGNSA. There are 15 residues in the CDR3. V was cut by 3 bases and J by 7 bases, with 19 bases left in between. DNA of the CDR3: TGTGCCAGCAGCTTGGGGGGGGCGGGACCCCTTGAGCAGTACTTC. It codes for CASSLGGAGPLEQYF.

This clonotype occurred many times. V usage is TRBV11-2 and J usage is TRBJ2-1, with D unclear. Trimming shortened V by 4 bases and J by 2 bases, and 18 bases separated the two germline ends. Per the germline V gene, CDR1 is SGHAT and CDR2 is FQNNGV. The CDR3 is 17 amino acids. The CDR3: CASSSPASVNTYNEQFF. CDR3 coding DNA: TGTGCCAGCAGCTCCCCCGCGTCGGTAAATACCTACAATGAGCAGTTCTTC.

The rearrangement uses TRBV11-2 and TRBJ2-1; D ambiguous. CDR3 length equals 11 residues. Germline loops: CDR1 SGHAT, CDR2 FQNNGV. V gave up 1 base and J gave up 9 bases, with 4 bases separating them. In nucleotides, the CDR3 is TGTGCCAGCAGCTTAGCAGGTGAGCAGTTCTTC. Protein: CASSLAGEQFF.

This clonotype was observed many times. The chain joins TRBV5-8 to TRBJ1-2, with a tentative D call TRBD1 (5 bases). The CDR3 runs 14 residues. CDR1 SGHTS and CDR2 YDEGEE come from the germline V gene. V lost 4 bases and J lost 4, with 14 bases in between. CDR3 coding DNA: TGTGCCAGCAGCCCCTCTGGGGGGTCCTATGGCTACACCTTC. Translated, it gives CASSPSGGSYGYTF.